The source of this T cell receptor beta chain is a study of patients and donors after allogeneic stem cell transplantation. TCRdb re-derived calls from the RT-PCR reads in MiXCR, one entry per CDR3 protein. Found here are 150,000 to 200,000 distinct CDR3 sequences, about 29% of them singletons; the top ten hold approximately 3.5%. Germline loops: CDR1 MNHNY, CDR2 SVGAGI (reference sequence). The CDR3 spans 15 residues. Unmatched junction bases numbered 4, after V lost 5 bases and J lost 1 base. There are many counts of this clonotype. V usage is TRBV6-6 and J usage is TRBJ1-1, with 10 bases that match TRBD1. The sequencing input was blood, either unsorted or a sorted T cell fraction (not recorded which). This clonotype was sampled from a human donor who was either an allogeneic HSCT recipient or a stem cell or donor lymphocyte infusion donor (not recorded which). It is not recorded whose cells these are; they may come from a transplant donor. The CDR3: CASSPGQGSNTEAFF. The CDR3 nucleotides are TGTGCCAGCAGTCCGGGACAGGGGTCGAACACTGAAGCTTTCTTT.